The 4 T cell receptor beta chains given below trace back to one sample, sequenced in a study of T cell changes during pregnancy in multiple sclerosis. The method was immunoSEQ multiplex PCR; TCRdb's version includes in-frame clones alone and lacks a portion of them. The data show around 66,000 clones, roughly 91% seen once. The sample was peripheral blood, taken after pregnancy. The receptor source for this set is a female donor in good health, enrolled as a control in a pregnancy study.

The chain joins TRBV5-1 to TRBJ1-5; D might be TRBD1 (5 bases). V was cut by 5 bases and J by 0 bases, with 12 bases left in between. Germline loops: CDR1 SGHRS, CDR2 YFSETQ. CDR3 length: 15 residues. Written as DNA, the CDR3 is TGCGCCAGCAGGCCGGGGGGAGTTAGCAATCAGCCCCAGCATTTT. It yields the protein CASRPGGVSNQPQHF.

Worth noting for this clone: This is likely a read error, given that the CDR3 carries no conserved phenylalanine or tryptophan at its end. No DNA is shown, since the ends of the CDR3 on it are uncertain; the CDR3 is the one TCRdb lists. The chain has TRBV30 and TRBJ2-7; the listed D gene, TRBD1, was not tested against the DNA. Germline V lookup: CDR1 GTSNPN, CDR2 SVGIG (reference sequence). From its first to its last residue, the CDR3 has 11 amino acids. CDR3 sequence reads: CAWRRGGQGAY.

The chain is built from TRBV5-1 and TRBJ2-7; possibly TRBD1 for D (7 bases). Germline V lookup: CDR1 SGHRS, CDR2 YFSETQ. The CDR3 totals 21 residues. Between the trimmed V and J ends, which lost 5 bases and 1 base, there was a span of 34 bases. CDR3: CASSLRTTNPRDSHISYEQYF. CDR3 sequence (DNA): TGCGCCAGCAGTTTGAGGACTACGAATCCGAGGGACAGTCATATTTCCTACGAGCAGTACTTC.

The chain carries TRBV27 and TRBJ1-2; TRBD1 matches at 8 bases. The V segment lost 6 bases and the J segment 0 bases; nucleotides outside the gene matches: 6. The CDR3 is 15 amino acids. The V gene's germline CDR1 is MNHEY and CDR2 SMNVEV (reference sequence). CDR3 DNA: TGTGCCAGCAGCCCGGGACAGGCCGCTAACTATGGCTACACCTTC. Amino acid sequence: CASSPGQAANYGYTF.